These 27 T cell receptor beta chains share one sample of origin, sequenced in a study of cytomegalovirus exposure and HLA in healthy donors. The PCR employed 60 Vbeta primers together with 13 Jbeta primers. Generated by immunoSEQ multiplex PCR, the TCRdb table keeps only in-frame clones and is missing some. The sample has more than 100,000 clones, approximately 87% seen once. Sequenced material: PBMCs. These receptors all come from a man in his forties in good health and CMV-seronegative.

The gene calls are TRBV5-1 and TRBJ2-1; 9 nucleotides match TRBD1. The germline V gene encodes CDR1 SGHRS and CDR2 YFSETQ. The CDR3 length is 15 residues. Trimming at V came to 2 bases and at J to 10 bases, leaving 10 bases not matched to a gene. This chain's CDR3 is CASSLSTQGAGEQFF. CDR3 bases: TGCGCCAGCAGCTTAAGTACACAGGGGGCGGGGGAGCAGTTCTTC.

This chain uses TRBV7-9 with TRBJ2-7; TRBD1 aligns across 10 bases. J gave up 5 bases and V 5 bases, and 3 bases lay outside the gene matches. CDR1 and CDR2 (germline): SEHNR, FQNEAQ (reference sequence). The CDR3 is made up of 13 amino acids. CDR3 protein: CASSRDRGNEQYF. The CDR3, as DNA: TGTGCCAGCAGCAGGGACAGGGGTAACGAGCAGTACTTC. Variable domain in full (rest from reference TRBV7-9 and TRBJ2-7): DTGVSQNPRHKITKRGQNVTFRCDPISEHNRLYWYRQTLGQGPEFLTYFQNEAQLEKSRLLSDRFSAERPKGSFSTLEIQRTEQGDSAMYLCASSRDRGNEQYFGPGTRLTVT.

This clone was seen a few times. The V gene is TRBV6-1, the J gene TRBJ2-7; D is possibly TRBD1 (5 bases). The CDR3 spans 17 residues. The germline gives CDR1 MNHNS, CDR2 SASEGT. V shed 3 bases and J shed 5 bases, with 23 bases lying between them. The CDR3 DNA follows: TGTGCCAGCAGTGACCCGAAGTTACCAGGGATCCCCCACGAGCAGTACTTC. Translated, it gives CASSDPKLPGIPHEQYF.

This clone was picked up one time. V usage is TRBV7-3 and J usage is TRBJ2-3, with 8 bases that match TRBD2. Germline CDR1 SGHTA, CDR2 FQGTGA. J gave up 2 bases and V 1 base, and 5 bases lay outside the gene matches. This CDR3 comprises 16 residues. CDR3 amino acids: CASSLNGGGNTDTQYF. The CDR3 DNA follows: TGTGCCAGCAGCTTAAACGGCGGGGGGAACACAGATACGCAGTATTTT.

In DNA form, the CDR3 reads TGTGCCTGGAGTAGACAGGGCAATCAGCCCCAGCATTTT. As protein: CAWSRQGNQPQHF. The V call is TRBV30, the J call TRBJ1-5; D is perhaps TRBD1 (6 bases). The CDR3 is made up of 13 amino acids. V was shortened by 2 bases and J by 2 bases, with 7 bases between the two germline ends. Germline loops: CDR1 GTSNPN, CDR2 SVGIG (reference sequence).

Worth noting for this clone: The junction does not match germline at one end; this may be a read error. The gene calls are TRBV7-9 and TRBJ2-1, with D uncertain. Germline loops: CDR1 SEHNR, CDR2 FQNEAQ (reference sequence). This CDR3 contains 13 residues. As DNA, the CDR3 is TGTTCCAGTCTTCCGAGCTCCTACAATGAGCAGTTCTTC. It encodes CSSLPSSYNEQFF.

A few counts support this clone. The rearrangement uses TRBV5-1 and TRBJ1-1; 9 bases are shared with TRBD1. V gave up 4 bases and J gave up 2 bases; unmatched junction bases: 6. Germline V lookup: CDR1 SGHRS, CDR2 YFSETQ. The CDR3 has 15 amino acids. The CDR3, as DNA: TGCGCCAGCAGCCCAGGACAGGGGCCTAACACTGAAGCTTTCTTT. Its protein is CASSPGQGPNTEAFF.

The J gene is TRBJ1-2, the V gene TRBV5-6; no reliable D call. This CDR3 region has 12 residues. Germline lookup yields CDR1 SGHDT and CDR2 YYEEEE. V was clipped by 7 bases and J by 1 base, with 8 bases between them. The DNA of the CDR3 is TGTGCCAGCGCTCTCAGTAACTATGGCTACACCTTC. Translation gives CASALSNYGYTF.

The genes are TRBV7-9 and TRBJ2-7, with a possible D match to TRBD1 (5 bases). The CDR3 is made up of 15 amino acids. Deletions cut 3 bases from V and 0 bases from J, with 12 bases between. Looked up from germline, CDR1 is SEHNR and CDR2 is FQNEAQ (reference sequence). The CDR3 nucleotides are TGTGCCAGCAGCTTGCAAGCAGGGAACTCCTACGAGCAGTACTTC. Translated, it gives CASSLQAGNSYEQYF.

This sequence joins TRBV29-1 and TRBJ2-5; 12 bases are shared with TRBD2. There are 13 residues in the CDR3. V was pared by 7 bases and J by 4 bases, with 4 bases of the junction left unmatched. The germline V gene encodes CDR1 SQVTM and CDR2 ANQGSEA. CDR3 sequence reads: CSALLAGGETQYF. The CDR3 DNA sequence: TGCAGCGCCTTACTAGCGGGAGGAGAGACCCAGTACTTC.

A remark on this clone: Mismatch with germline at one junction end may stem from a read error. Other DNA variants within this sample encode the same CDR3. CDR3 sequence: CASSIGGPQPQHF. The CDR3 DNA reads TGTGCCAGTAGTATAGGAGGGCCTCAGCCCCAGCATTTC. The chain has TRBV19 and TRBJ1-5; D remains ambiguous. Germline values: CDR1 LNHDA, CDR2 SQIVND (reference sequence). The CDR3 extends over 13 amino acids.

This clone turned up a few times. The chain couples TRBV28 to TRBJ2-1; D might be TRBD1 (5 bases). The germline V and J ends were trimmed by 8 bases and 5 bases, with 13 bases remaining between them. This CDR3 has 13 amino acids. Germline CDR1 MDHEN, CDR2 SYDVKM. The CDR3: CASLEGADNEQFF. CDR3 DNA sequence: TGTGCCAGCCTAGAAGGGGCCGACAATGAGCAGTTCTTC.

This chain joins TRBV28 and TRBJ1-4; TRBD1 matches 8 bases. The V gene end was trimmed by 6 bases and the J gene end by 7 bases; junction bases not matched to a gene: 7. Germline V gene data show CDR1 as MDHEN and CDR2 as SYDVKM. The CDR3 is 14 residues long. Written as DNA, the CDR3 is TGTGCCAGCAGAGGACAGGGAGGAAGTGAAAAACTGTTTTTT. This gives the protein CASRGQGGSEKLFF.

J is TRBJ1-3 and V is TRBV5-5; no reliable D call. Deletions cut 2 bases from V and 0 bases from J, with 12 bases between. The germline V gene has CDR1 SGHKS and CDR2 YYEKEE (reference sequence). This CDR3 region has 16 residues. The CDR3 DNA reads as TGTGCCAGCAGCTTAATCGCAGGTTCCTCTGGAAACACCATATATTTT. This gives the protein CASSLIAGSSGNTIYF.

The chain joins TRBV18 to TRBJ1-4; weak D call: TRBD1 (5 bases). V was trimmed by 2 bases and J by 3 bases, leaving 10 bases between them. CDR3 length: 15 residues. CDR1 KGHSH and CDR2 LQKENI come from the germline V gene. The CDR3 DNA follows: TGTGCCAGCTCACCAGGGGCAGGAGCTAATGAAAAACTGTTTTTT. The encoded protein is CASSPGAGANEKLFF.

This clone occurred a few times. The chain employs TRBV5-1 and TRBJ2-5; maybe TRBD1 (6 bases). CDR1 SGHRS and CDR2 YFSETQ come from the germline V gene. The CDR3 is made up of 15 amino acids. V was trimmed by 5 bases and J by 2 bases, leaving 16 bases between them. CDR3 nucleotides: TGCGCCAGCAGAGAGGGGGTGGTGGAGCAAGAGACCCAGTACTTC. It encodes CASREGVVEQETQYF.

The chain is built from TRBV21-1 and TRBJ1-1. TRBV21-1 is a documented pseudogene. This CDR3 is built from 14 residues. CDR3 DNA sequence: TGTGCCAGCAGAACAAGCGGGAGGGGGCTGGGAGCTTTCTTT. Its protein is CASRTSGRGLGAFF.

This chain connects TRBV4-3 to TRBJ2-2, with 10 bases lining up with TRBD2. CDR3 length: 16 residues. Germline trimming cut 3 bases from V and 4 bases from J; bases unmatched to any gene: 5. CDR1 LGHNA and CDR2 YSLEER come from the germline V gene. Written as DNA, the CDR3 is TGCGCCAGCAGCCAGGCTAGCGGGAGAGCCACCGGGGAGCTGTTTTTT. Encoded protein: CASSQASGRATGELFF.

The rearrangement uses TRBV9 and TRBJ2-7; 7 bases line up with TRBD1. Germline V CDR1 and CDR2: SGDLS, YYNGEE. Losses at the gene ends were 4 bases for V and 4 bases for J; bases not matched to a gene: 11. The CDR3 runs to 15 residues. DNA for the CDR3: TGTGCCAGCAGCACGGCCGGGACAGCCGATTACGAGCAGTACTTC. Protein product: CASSTAGTADYEQYF.

The V gene is TRBV10-3, the J gene TRBJ1-5; a weak D match, TRBD1 (6 bases). Trimming removed 0 bases at V and 6 bases at J, with 6 bases between. The CDR3 has 13 residues. Germline CDR1 and CDR2: ENHRY and SYGVKD. The CDR3 sequence is CAISESDSQPQHF. The CDR3 bases are TGTGCCATCAGTGAGTCGGACAGTCAGCCCCAGCATTTT.

V usage is TRBV30 and J usage is TRBJ2-5; D is unresolved. The CDR3 extends over 14 amino acids. Germline CDR1 and CDR2: GTSNPN and SVGIG (reference sequence). The ends were cut back, 3 bases at V and 1 base at J, with 12 bases in the middle. CDR3 bases: TGTGCCTGGAGGCATAACAGCTTCCAAGAGACCCAGTACTTC. This gives the protein CAWRHNSFQETQYF.

This chain connects TRBV7-9 to TRBJ1-2; D remains ambiguous. The length of the CDR3 is 15 residues. V lost 1 base and J lost 4, with 13 bases in between. Germline CDR1 and CDR2: SEHNR and FQNEAQ (reference sequence). CDR3 bases: TGTGCCAGCAGCTTAGTACCTCCCCAGGTCTATGGCTACACCTTC. Protein sequence: CASSLVPPQVYGYTF.

V and J are TRBV19 and TRBJ1-3; D is ambiguous. The CDR3 runs to 16 residues. Trimming cost V 6 bases and J 0 bases, with 15 bases left between them. Germline-derived CDR1 and CDR2 are LNHDA and SQIVND (reference sequence). This CDR3 is CASSTTYAVSGNTIYF. In DNA, the CDR3 is TGTGCCAGTAGCACAACGTATGCGGTCTCTGGAAACACCATATATTTT.

The CDR3 bases are TGTGCCAGCAGGGGGCAGGTTCCAACTAATGAAAAACTGTTTTTT. It yields the protein CASRGQVPTNEKLFF. The chain joins TRBV6-6 to TRBJ1-4, with a weak D call TRBD1 (5 bases). The V end lost 6 bases, the J end lost 0 bases, and 11 bases lay between the germline ends. This CDR3 spans 15 amino acids. Looked up from germline, CDR1 is MNHNY and CDR2 is SVGAGI (reference sequence).

This chain links TRBV30 with TRBJ1-2; D is uncertain. The CDR3 is 15 amino acids. CDR1 and CDR2 (germline): GTSNPN, SVGIG (reference sequence). V dropped 0 bases and J dropped 3 bases, with 14 bases sitting between them. CDR3 sequence (DNA): TGTGCCTGGAGTGTACTTCCAATGCGCGACTATGGCTACACCTTC. Amino acid sequence: CAWSVLPMRDYGYTF.

The chain is built from TRBV2 and TRBJ2-1, with a weak D call TRBD1 (6 bases). The germline V gene has CDR1 SNHLY and CDR2 FYNNEI. Trimming pared 9 bases from V and 4 bases from J, leaving 13 bases between. The CDR3 sequence is 13 residues long. The CDR3 region has the DNA TGTGCCAGTGCTGGGGGCGGATACAATGAGCAGTTCTTC. It codes for CASAGGGYNEQFF.

V and J are TRBV9 and TRBJ2-1; TRBD2 aligns across 14 bases. Trimming cost V 3 bases and J 7 bases; bases outside gene matches: 3. CDR3 length: 15 amino acids. Germline CDR1 and CDR2: SGDLS and YYNGEE. As DNA, the CDR3 is TGTGCCAGCAGCGCAGGGACTAGCGGGGGTAATGAGCAGTTCTTC. This codes for CASSAGTSGGNEQFF. Full variable domain (remainder filled in from reference TRBV9 and TRBJ2-1): DSGVTQTPKHLITATGQRVTLRCSPRSGDLSVYWYQQSLDQGLQFLIQYYNGEERAKGNILERFSAQQFPDLHSELNLSSLELGDSALYFCASSAGTSGGNEQFFGPGTRLTVL.